Below are 25 T cell receptor beta chains sequenced from a single sample in a study of radiation and T cells in renal cell carcinoma. Generated by immunoSEQ multiplex PCR, the TCRdb table keeps only in-frame clones and is missing some. Altogether under 200,000 clones are present, less than 90% being singletons, with the ten largest covering roughly 12%. Time point reported: blood 4 weeks post-SBRT, at nephrectomy. Treatment reported: 15 Gy SBRT to primary tumor, nephrectomy 4 weeks later. The material was blood, obtained from a patient whose treatment included radiotherapy and nephrectomy. These receptors originate from a woman aged 45-60 years with renal cell carcinoma.

J is TRBJ2-7 and V is TRBV18; 7 positions agree with TRBD1. Trimming cost V 1 base and J 2 bases; bases outside gene matches: 11. CDR3 length equals 17 residues. Germline CDR1 is KGHSH and CDR2 is LQKENI. The CDR3 nucleotides read TGTGCCAGCTCACCACGAGTTCAGGGGGTGAACCCCTACGAGCAGTACTTC. It is translated as CASSPRVQGVNPYEQYF.

The gene calls are TRBV5-5 and TRBJ2-7; D may be TRBD1 or TRBD2 (6 bases each). In germline, CDR1 is SGHKS, CDR2 YYEKEE (reference sequence). The CDR3 covers 15 residues. The V end was cut by 3 bases, the J end by 5 bases, with 18 bases between. In DNA, the CDR3 is TGTGCCAGCAGCTCCACAGGAGACGGGGGCCACGAGCAGTACTTC. Translation gives CASSSTGDGGHEQYF.

The rearrangement links TRBV7-2 to TRBJ1-2, with D possibly being TRBD1 (6 bases). This CDR3 comprises 14 residues. V was pared by 5 bases and J by 1 base, with 11 bases between. In germline, CDR1 is SGHTA, CDR2 FQGNSA. This CDR3 is CASSQQGFNYGYTF. The CDR3 nucleotides are TGTGCCAGCAGCCAGCAGGGGTTTAACTATGGCTACACCTTC.

The V gene is TRBV5-1, the J gene TRBJ2-3; a possible D gene is TRBD1 (6 bases). Germline-derived CDR1 and CDR2 are SGHRS and YFSETQ. CDR3 length: 15 amino acids. V was pared by 0 bases and J by 1 base, with 9 bases between. CDR3 loop: CASSLATGRTDTQYF. The CDR3 DNA follows: TGCGCCAGCAGCTTGGCGACAGGACGCACAGATACGCAGTATTTT.

The chain employs TRBV7-2 and TRBJ2-1; possible D gene TRBD1, 8 bases. The CDR3 has 16 residues. Per germline, CDR1 SGHTA and CDR2 FQGNSA. Trimming took off 5 bases at V and 4 bases at J, with 18 bases between the two ends. The CDR3: CASSPTGGGNYNEQFF. The CDR3 DNA follows: TGTGCCAGCAGCCCCACAGGGGGGGGGAATTACAATGAGCAGTTCTTC.

This clone was detected a few times. The genes are TRBV30 and TRBJ1-1; D remains unclear. This CDR3 has 14 residues. With 0 bases removed from V and 0 bases from J, the gap between germline ends came to 8 bases. The V gene's germline CDR1 is GTSNPN and CDR2 SVGIG (reference sequence). The CDR3 region is CAWSVAGLNTEAFF. In DNA, the CDR3 is TGTGCCTGGAGTGTGGCAGGTCTGAACACTGAAGCTTTCTTT.

V and J are TRBV5-8 and TRBJ1-1; D gene uncertain. The length of the CDR3 is 15 residues. From germline, CDR1 is SGHTS and CDR2 YDEGEE. Trimming took off 1 base at V and 0 bases at J, with 10 bases between the two ends. The CDR3 DNA is TGTGCCAGCAGCTTGTTCAGGACCTTGAACACTGAAGCTTTCTTT. Residues: CASSLFRTLNTEAFF.

This clone was detected once. The chain combines TRBV5-1 with TRBJ1-4, with unresolved D. From germline, CDR1 is SGHRS and CDR2 YFSETQ. V shed 0 bases and J shed 3 bases, with 6 bases lying between them. The CDR3 length is 14 residues. The CDR3 region has the DNA TGCGCCAGCAGCTTGGACGCGTCTAATGAAAAACTGTTTTTT. Its protein is CASSLDASNEKLFF.

The chain has TRBV7-3 and TRBJ2-2; weak D call: TRBD2 (5 bases). V lost 5 bases and J lost 4, with 14 bases in between. The CDR3 extends over 15 amino acids. Germline loops: CDR1 SGHTA, CDR2 FQGTGA. CDR3 residues: CASSPSVAGTGELFF. The CDR3 nucleotides are TGTGCCAGCAGCCCAAGTGTGGCGGGCACCGGGGAGCTGTTTTTT.

The chain joins TRBV7-9 to TRBJ2-7; TRBD2 matches at 9 bases. Germline CDR1 SEHNR, CDR2 FQNEAQ (reference sequence). The CDR3 covers 16 residues. V lost 2 bases, J lost 1 base, and 6 bases stayed unmatched. CDR3: CASSLRAGGPSYEQYF. DNA of the CDR3: TGTGCCAGCAGCTTAAGGGCGGGGGGGCCTTCCTACGAGCAGTACTTC.

About this clone itself: The sample has other DNA sequences that encode this CDR3 too. This chain uses TRBV9 with TRBJ1-4, with 7 nucleotides matching TRBD1. V was clipped by 0 bases and J by 7 bases; unmatched bases: 3. There are 14 residues in the CDR3. CDR1 is SGDLS, CDR2 YYNGEE, per germline. CDR3 coding DNA: TGTGCCAGCAGCGTAGGACAGGGCCGTGAAAAACTGTTTTTT. The encoded protein is CASSVGQGREKLFF.

This chain uses TRBV5-1 with TRBJ2-1, with 7 bases lining up with TRBD2. After removal of 1 base from V and 8 bases from J, the junction contained 6 bases not matched to a gene. In germline, CDR1 is SGHRS, CDR2 YFSETQ. The CDR3 loop spans 14 amino acids. CDR3 in amino acids: CASSLPRGTHEQFF. CDR3 sequence (DNA): TGCGCCAGCAGCTTGCCGCGGGGGACGCATGAGCAGTTCTTC.

The genes are TRBV10-3 and TRBJ2-1; possibly TRBD2 for D (7 bases). With 3 bases removed from V and 3 bases from J, the gap between germline ends came to 12 bases. CDR3 length: 15 amino acids. From germline, CDR1 is ENHRY and CDR2 SYGVKD. The CDR3, as DNA: TGTGCCATCAGTGAACTAGGGGGGGGCTACAATGAGCAGTTCTTC. Protein sequence: CAISELGGGYNEQFF.

The V call is TRBV9, the J call TRBJ1-6, with 7 bases identical to TRBD1. V lost 4 bases to trimming and J lost 11 bases; unmatched junction nucleotides: 15. This CDR3 is 16 amino acids long. Germline assignment: CDR1 SGDLS and CDR2 YYNGEE. The CDR3 reads CASSPTPGQAITPLHF. As DNA, the CDR3 is TGTGCCAGCAGCCCCACCCCCGGACAGGCTATTACACCCCTCCACTTT. The full variable domain, in which reference TRBV9 and TRBJ1-6 provide the parts outside the CDR3, is DSGVTQTPKHLITATGQRVTLRCSPRSGDLSVYWYQQSLDQGLQFLIQYYNGEERAKGNILERFSAQQFPDLHSELNLSSLELGDSALYFCASSPTPGQAITPLHFGNGTRLTVT.

The rearrangement uses TRBV5-1 and TRBJ2-5; D perhaps matches TRBD1 (5 bases). CDR1 is SGHRS, CDR2 YFSETQ, per germline. This CDR3 has 14 residues. V lost 3 bases, J lost 5 bases, and 14 bases lay in between. The CDR3 region has the DNA TGCGCCAGCAGCTGGACCAGGGATGCCGAGACCCAGTACTTC. Translated, it gives CASSWTRDAETQYF.

This chain joins TRBV2 and TRBJ2-5; 8 nucleotides line up with TRBD2. V lost 4 bases, J lost 0 bases, and 1 base stayed unmatched. CDR3 length: 14 residues. Germline V gene lookup returns CDR1 SNHLY and CDR2 FYNNEI. The CDR3 DNA sequence: TGTGCCAGCAGTGGGGGACTAGACCAAGAGACCCAGTACTTC. It translates to CASSGGLDQETQYF.

The genes are TRBV6-6 and TRBJ1-6; D is undetermined. This CDR3 has 14 amino acids. Germline V gives CDR1 MNHNY, CDR2 SVGAGI (reference sequence). V lost 2 bases, J lost 7 bases, and 9 bases lay in between. CDR3 sequence reads: CASSYSQKNSPLHF. DNA for the CDR3: TGTGCCAGCAGTTACAGCCAGAAGAATTCACCCCTCCACTTT.

This clone was picked up one time. The CDR3 nucleotides are TGTGCTAGTGGACTACTAGCGGGGGGTAAAGAGACCCAGTACTTC. It specifies CASGLLAGGKETQYF. The chain links TRBV12-5 to TRBJ2-5; 12 bases fit TRBD2. This CDR3 is built from 15 residues. The junction had 5 bases not matched to a gene; V was cut back by 6 bases and J by 3 bases. From germline, CDR1 is LGHNT and CDR2 FRNRAP.

The chain employs TRBV6-5 and TRBJ2-2; D is uncertain. The CDR3 is 15 amino acids. The V gene lost 2 bases and the J gene lost 4 bases, with 11 bases spanning the gap. Germline CDR1 reads MNHEY; CDR2 reads SVGAGI. The CDR3 bases are TGTGCCAGCAGTTACGTGGGAATGGTCACCGGGGAGCTGTTTTTT. It specifies CASSYVGMVTGELFF.

V gene TRBV6-6 combines with J gene TRBJ2-7; TRBD1 matches at 8 bases. Trimming took 11 bases from V and 2 from J; bases not matched to a gene: 11. This CDR3 region has 14 residues. The germline gives CDR1 MNHNY, CDR2 SVGAGI (reference sequence). As DNA, the CDR3 is TGTGCCTGCCGCCCCGGGACAGGAACCTACGAGCAGTACTTC. Amino acid sequence: CACRPGTGTYEQYF.

The gene calls are TRBV7-9 and TRBJ1-1; 10 bases are a match to TRBD1. The V gene end was trimmed by 2 bases and the J gene end by 1 base; junction bases not matched to a gene: 7. CDR1 SEHNR and CDR2 FQNEAQ come from the germline V gene (reference sequence). There are 17 residues in the CDR3. CDR3 bases: TGTGCCAGCAGCTTATTGGCGGACAGGGGGAGGAACACTGAAGCTTTCTTT. Its protein is CASSLLADRGRNTEAFF.

J is TRBJ1-6 and V is TRBV6-1, with a possible D match to TRBD1 (6 bases). The CDR3 spans 14 residues. Trimming removed 4 bases from V and 6 bases from J, with 10 bases in between. Germline CDR1 reads MNHNS; CDR2 reads SASEGT. CDR3 in amino acids: CASSAGTRNSPLHF. In DNA form, the CDR3 reads TGTGCCAGCAGTGCCGGGACACGTAATTCACCCCTCCACTTT.

The rearrangement uses TRBV6-5 and TRBJ1-6; D is possibly TRBD1 (5 bases). Germline V lookup: CDR1 MNHEY, CDR2 SVGAGI. The V end lost 6 bases, the J end lost 5 bases, and 14 bases lay between the germline ends. This CDR3 is 15 amino acids long. CDR3 sequence (DNA): TGTGCCAGCAGATGGACAATTTACGATAATTCACCCCTCCACTTT. It specifies CASRWTIYDNSPLHF.

The chain is built from TRBV7-9 and TRBJ2-1; 7 nucleotides match TRBD2. This CDR3 is built from 16 residues. From germline, CDR1 is SEHNR and CDR2 FQNEAQ (reference sequence). The V gene end was trimmed by 9 bases and the J gene end by 0 bases; junction bases not matched to a gene: 11. The CDR3 coding sequence is TGTGCCAGTAACACATGGGGGGGTCCCTCCTACAATGAGCAGTTCTTC. Its translation is CASNTWGGPSYNEQFF.

V and J are TRBV5-6 and TRBJ2-7, with D uncertain. V gave up 1 base and J gave up 11 bases, with 10 bases separating them. The length of the CDR3 is 11 residues. Germline CDR1 is SGHDT and CDR2 is YYEEEE. In nucleotides, the CDR3 is TGTGCCAGCAGCTTGAGAACCAAAGAGTACTTC. Protein sequence: CASSLRTKEYF.